A selection of T cell receptor beta chains follows, all from one sample in a study of T cell responses to AZD1222 COVID-19 vaccine. The protocol was immunoSEQ multiplex PCR, while the TCRdb copy is restricted to in-frame clones and leaves out a portion. This repertoire shows approximately 100,000 clones, about 89% found once; its top ten account for approximately 4.8%. The sample here was peripheral blood, taken on day 0 of AZD1222 vaccination. These TCRs come from an adult in good health. The CDR3 runs from the conserved cysteine through the conserved F or W. D genes are given only for firm matches. Not all rows give a size; the values are once, few, many and, for expanded clones, a class.

TRBJ1-1	-	TRBV19	-	TGTGCCAGTAGTATTCGAATGGTGGTTCCTGAAGCTTTCTTT	CASSIRMVVPEAFF
TRBJ2-3	-	TRBV12-5	-	TGTGCTAGTGGTTTGGTGGATACGCAGTATTTT	CASGLVDTQYF
TRBJ1-5	-	TRBV19	-	TGTGCCAGTTCGAACGGGGCACGCAATCAGCCCCAGCATTTT	CASSNGARNQPQHF
TRBJ2-5	-	TRBV12-2	-	TGTGCAAGTCGCTTGATGGTTTCCCAGTACTTC	CASRLMVSQYF
TRBJ2-7	TRBD2	TRBV19	-	TGTGCCAGTAGCCTATCACCCTTAGCGGGGGGGCCAATCCAAACCTACGAGCAGTACTTC	CASSLSPLAGGPIQTYEQYF
TRBJ2-7	-	TRBV6-2/TRBV6-3	-	TGTGCCAGCAGTTACTCGATTTTACGTCACGAGCAGTACTTC	CASSYSILRHEQYF
TRBJ2-3	TRBD2	TRBV20-1	-	TGCAGTGCTAGTCGGGCTAGCGGGGGGGAAGCTAGCACAGATACGCAGTATTTT	CSASRASGGEASTDTQYF
TRBJ2-3	-	TRBV7-3	-	TGTGCCAGCAGCTTAACGGCTGGGCCAGGGAGGAGTACGCAGTATTTT	CASSLTAGPGRSTQYF
TRBJ1-2	-	TRBV28	-	TGTGCCAGCAGTGGTTCTCAGGGGAACTATGGCTACACCTTC	CASSGSQGNYGYTF
TRBJ2-3	-	TRBV29-1	once	TGCAGCGTTGCTGTGGATCCTCGTGATACGCAGTATTTT	CSVAVDPRDTQYF
TRBJ1-1	-	TRBV19	-	TGTGCCAGTAGTTCCGAAATCATTGGCACTGAAGCTTTCTTT	CASSSEIIGTEAFF
TRBJ1-1	TRBD1	TRBV6-5	-	TGTGCCACTTTTAGGGGACAGTCGAGCGCTGAAGCTTTCTTT	CATFRGQSSAEAFF